A selection of T cell receptor beta chains follows, all from one sample in a study of shared clonotypes between healthy human individuals. Data came from immunoSEQ multiplex PCR; TCRdb stores just in-frame clones and leaves some out. Here the sample spans more than 2,000,000 clones, roughly nine tenths being singletons. What was sequenced was naive CD4+ T cells sorted from blood. These receptors originate from a man aged 18 to 30 in good health. Each CDR3 is given with its conserved first and last residue. D genes are given only for firm matches. Some rows mark clone size as missing; the rest say once, few, many or name a class of expanded clone.

j_call clone_size d_call v_call cdr3_nt cdr3_aa
TRBJ2-7 . TRBD2 TRBV14 TGTGCCAGCAGCCCCCTCATAGCGGGGGCGGTCGAGCAGTACTTC CASSPLIAGAVEQYF
TRBJ2-6 . . TRBV25-1 TGTGCCAGCAGTGAATCCGGTACCTCTGGGGCCAACGTCCTGACTTTC CASSESGTSGANVLTF
TRBJ1-1 . . TRBV30 TGTGCCTGCACGGGGCCTGAAGCTTTCTTT CACTGPEAFF
TRBJ1-6 few TRBD1 TRBV30 TGTGCCTGGGCCGGACAGGGAAATTCACCCCTCCACTTT CAWAGQGNSPLHF
TRBJ1-5 . . TRBV4-1 TGCGCCAGCAGCCAAGGGGCACAGACCTATCAGCCCCAGCATTTT CASSQGAQTYQPQHF
TRBJ2-5 . . TRBV5-1 TGCGCCAGCAGCTTAGGTAGGAGTGGGGAGACCCAGTACTTC CASSLGRSGETQYF
TRBJ1-1 . . TRBV28 TGTGCCAGCAGTGGGGGCACTGAAGCTTTCTTT CASSGGTEAFF
TRBJ2-2 . . TRBV5-1 TGCGCCAGCAGGCCCACTACGAACACCGGGGAGCTGTTTTTT CASRPTTNTGELFF
TRBJ2-2 once . TRBV15 TGTGCCACCAGCAGAGCTCGGGCCACCGGGGAGCTGTTTTTT CATSRARATGELFF
TRBJ2-3 once . TRBV20-1 TGCAGTGCTGCCAATCCAGATACGCAGTATTTT CSAANPDTQYF
TRBJ1-6 . . TRBV2 TGTGCCAGCAATCGGATGGCCTATAATTCACCCCTCCACTTT CASNRMAYNSPLHF
TRBJ1-6 . TRBD1 TRBV30 TGTGCCTGGAGGGGGCGGGACAGGGCTACTAGCTCCTATAATTCACCCCTCCACTTT CAWRGRDRATSSYNSPLHF
TRBJ2-3 . TRBD2 TRBV9 TGTGCCAGCAGCGTAGCAAGCGGGAGGGCAGATACGCAGTATTTT CASSVASGRADTQYF
TRBJ2-2 . . TRBV10-3 TGTGCCATCAGCGTGGGGCAGATGAACACCGGGGAGCTGTTTTTT CAISVGQMNTGELFF
TRBJ1-5 . . TRBV7-2 TGTGCCAGCAGCCGATCTCATAGCAATCAGCCCCAGCATTTT CASSRSHSNQPQHF
TRBJ1-1 . . TRBV6-5 TGTGCCAGCAGCCATCCAAACACTGAAGCTTTCTTT CASSHPNTEAFF
TRBJ2-5 . TRBD2 TRBV5-1 TGCGCCAGCAGCCGATCCGGGACTAGCGAAGAGACCCAGTACTTC CASSRSGTSEETQYF